This TCR beta chain stems from a study of cytomegalovirus exposure and HLA in healthy donors. This CDR3 is 15 amino acids long. Germline CDR1 and CDR2: SGDLS and YYNGEE. The V and J ends lost 7 bases and 1 base respectively, with 15 bases between them. Donors were ostensibly healthy at sampling, although undocumented immune exposures were probable. Study results and limitations: Later analysis placed DRB1 highest and HLA-C lowest in TCR association rates, which differed by HLA locus.

With respect to this clone: Antigen: not known.

PCR amplification relied on 60 Vbeta primers (plus 13 Jbeta primers). TCRdb's copy holds only in-frame clones and misses some; the assay was immunoSEQ multiplex PCR. Here the sample spans about 95,000 clones, around three quarters being singletons. The specimen was PBMCs. The chain combines TRBV9 with TRBJ1-3; D remains unclear. The sequence was collected from a man aged 25 to 40 in good health and CMV-seropositive. The CDR3 region has the DNA TGTGCCAGCGGATCGGAGTGGAGTTCTGGAAACACCATATATTTT. Translating gives CASGSEWSSGNTIYF.